This T cell receptor beta chain is from a study of T cells after yellow fever vaccination. Whole-study results and caveats: Contaminants from the bulk population, in the form of abundant clonotypes, could be found in FACS-sorted repertoires.

TCRdb reprocessed the 5' RACE reads via MiXCR and lists one record per CDR3 protein. This table has some 300,000 distinct CDR3 sequences, approximately 3.8% appearing once. The V end was cut by 3 bases, the J end by 3 bases, with 12 bases between. CDR3 length: 15 residues. Germline V gene sequence: CDR1 ENHRY, CDR2 SYGVKD. This clonotype showed up just a few times. Antigen unknown. The rearrangement links TRBV10-3 to TRBJ1-5; no definite D call. The clonotype originates from a man younger than 35 who received the YFV17D yellow fever vaccine. The source material was PBMCs, sampled on the day of the yellow fever booster vaccination. CDR3 region: CAISDLTEPNQPQHF. The CDR3, as DNA: TGTGCCATCAGTGATTTAACGGAGCCCAATCAGCCCCAGCATTTT.